The rows below give T cell receptor beta chains drawn from one sample of a study of cytomegalovirus exposure and HLA in healthy donors. TCRdb keeps only in-frame clones here, not all; method: immunoSEQ multiplex PCR. The sample carries fewer than 110,000 clones, 79% recorded once. Specimen: PBMCs. Every receptor here comes from a man aged 45-65 years in good health and CMV-seropositive. Both conserved end residues are part of each CDR3. The D gene is left open where the match is weak. Where a row states a size, it is once, few, many or the class of an expanded clone; other rows omit it.

d_gene: NA; v_gene: TRBV4-2; abundance: NA; j_gene: TRBJ1-2; CDR3nt: TGTGCCAGCAGCCAAGACCGAGGAGGCAACTATGGCTACACCTTC; CDR3aa: CASSQDRGGNYGYTF
d_gene: NA; v_gene: TRBV6-1; abundance: NA; j_gene: TRBJ2-3; CDR3nt: TGTGCCAGCAGCTTCGAGGCGAGTAGCACAGATACGCAGTATTTT; CDR3aa: CASSFEASSTDTQYF
d_gene: TRBD1; v_gene: TRBV27; abundance: NA; j_gene: TRBJ2-1; CDR3nt: TGTGCCAGCAGCCTTCGAGGACAGGGATTTTACAATGAGCAGTTCTTC; CDR3aa: CASSLRGQGFYNEQFF
d_gene: NA; v_gene: TRBV27; abundance: NA; j_gene: TRBJ1-2; CDR3nt: TGTGCCAGCAGTTTGCGGCAGACTAACTATGGCTACACCTTC; CDR3aa: CASSLRQTNYGYTF
d_gene: TRBD2; v_gene: TRBV7-8; abundance: NA; j_gene: TRBJ2-3; CDR3nt: TGTGCCAGCAGCTCAGCGGGAGGGCCCGGAGATACGCAGTATTTT; CDR3aa: CASSSAGGPGDTQYF
d_gene: NA; v_gene: TRBV5-1; abundance: NA; j_gene: TRBJ2-5; CDR3nt: TGCGCCAGCAGCGTGGGCTCAGGGGCTAGCCAAGAGACCCAGTACTTC; CDR3aa: CASSVGSGASQETQYF
d_gene: TRBD1; v_gene: TRBV5-4; abundance: NA; j_gene: TRBJ1-2; CDR3nt: TGTGCCAGCAGCCTTGGACAGGGATTTCAGGCCGCTAACTATGGCTACACCTTC; CDR3aa: CASSLGQGFQAANYGYTF
d_gene: NA; v_gene: TRBV5-8; abundance: NA; j_gene: TRBJ1-4; CDR3nt: TGTGCCAGCTATTCAGGGATAACTAATGAAAAACTGTTTTTT; CDR3aa: CASYSGITNEKLFF
d_gene: TRBD1; v_gene: TRBV10-1; abundance: NA; j_gene: TRBJ1-1; CDR3nt: TGCGCCAGCAGTGATCGGACAGGGGACACTGAAGCTTTCTTT; CDR3aa: CASSDRTGDTEAFF
d_gene: NA; v_gene: TRBV27; abundance: once; j_gene: TRBJ1-2; CDR3nt: TGTGCCAGCAGTTTTGGAGTCCTCTATGGCTACACCTTC; CDR3aa: CASSFGVLYGYTF
d_gene: TRBD1; v_gene: TRBV6-6; abundance: once; j_gene: TRBJ2-5; CDR3nt: TGTGCCAGCATCGATCAGGGGGCGCGGGAGACCCAGTACTTC; CDR3aa: CASIDQGARETQYF